The 20 T cell receptor beta chains below all came from one sample that was sequenced in a study of T-cell memory formation after mild COVID-19. One entry per CDR3 protein results from TCRdb running MiXCR on the 5' RACE reads. The sample carries about 320,000 distinct CDR3 sequences, roughly an eighth recorded once. Sequencing was performed on PBMCs or a T cell subset sorted from them (not recorded which). Receptors were obtained from a man younger than 35 who had mild COVID-19 (a few samples of this study predate the infection). Cell type and time point are not known.

Ten or more counts support this clonotype. This chain uses TRBV6-2 or TRBV6-3 with TRBJ1-5; D remains unclear. Germline V lookup: CDR1 MNHEY, CDR2 SVGEGT. The CDR3 loop spans 13 amino acids. V lost 6 bases, J lost 7 bases, and 13 bases lay in between. CDR3 bases: TGTGCCAGCAGCTTGGGAGGACGGCAGCCCCAGCATTTT. Translation: CASSLGGRQPQHF.

V and J are TRBV5-1 and TRBJ2-1; the match to TRBD1 covers 9 bases. V dropped 6 bases and J dropped 9; count of bases not matched to a gene: 7. Germline loops: CDR1 SGHRS, CDR2 YFSETQ. This CDR3 comprises 13 residues. The CDR3 is CASTRDRAAEQFF. In nucleotides, the CDR3 is TGCGCCAGCACCCGGGACAGGGCCGCTGAGCAGTTCTTC. Variable domain in full (rest from reference TRBV5-1 and TRBJ2-1): KAGVTQTPRYLIKTRGQQVTLSCSPISGHRSVSWYQQTPGQGLQFLFEYFSETQRNKGNFPGRFSGRQFSNSRSEMNVSTLELGDSALYLCASTRDRAAEQFFGPGTRLTVL.

This CDR3 reads CSASEGQGANEKLFF. The CDR3 nucleotides read TGCAGTGCTAGCGAGGGACAGGGCGCTAATGAAAAACTGTTTTTT. The chain couples TRBV20-1 to TRBJ1-4; TRBD1 aligns across 9 bases. V shed 3 bases and J 3 bases; nucleotides not matched to a gene: 5. The CDR3 spans 15 residues. Germline CDR1 DFQATT, CDR2 SNEGSKA (reference sequence).

This clonotype was seen more than once but under ten times. The genes are TRBV5-1 and TRBJ1-4; D possibly corresponds to TRBD1 (6 bases). CDR1 and CDR2 from the germline V gene are SGHRS and YFSETQ. The CDR3 is 15 residues long. Trimming removed 4 bases from V and 8 bases from J, with 18 bases in between. The CDR3 region has the DNA TGCGCCAGCAGCGACGGTACAGGGTTTCTAGAAAAACTGTTTTTT. The encoded protein is CASSDGTGFLEKLFF.

This chain links TRBV24-1 with TRBJ2-2; D gene ambiguous. Germline V gene sequence: CDR1 KGHDR, CDR2 SFDVKD. The V end lost 5 bases, the J end lost 2 bases, and 8 bases lay between the germline ends. There are 14 residues in the CDR3. DNA of the CDR3: TGTGCCACCAGTGCTGGGGTAAACACCGGGGAGCTGTTTTTT. It encodes CATSAGVNTGELFF.

This clonotype was counted a few times. The chain has TRBV7-9 and TRBJ2-6; D unclear. The CDR3 totals 16 residues. The V gene's germline CDR1 is SEHNR and CDR2 FQNEAQ (reference sequence). V dropped 1 base and J dropped 4 bases, with 11 bases sitting between them. The CDR3 coding sequence is TGTGCCAGCAGCTTAGGCGGCCTACGGGGGGCCAACGTCCTGACTTTC. Protein: CASSLGGLRGANVLTF.

The chain carries TRBV6-2 or TRBV6-3 and TRBJ1-5; D remains unclear. Germline lookup yields CDR1 MNHEY and CDR2 SVGEGT. Trimming removed 7 bases at V and 4 bases at J, with 11 bases between. CDR3 length: 13 amino acids. The CDR3 DNA sequence: TGTGCCAGCAATGAACATACTAATCAGCCCCAGCATTTT. Residues: CASNEHTNQPQHF.

This clonotype came up many times. The chain couples TRBV20-1 to TRBJ2-5, with TRBD1 identical over 7 bases. The CDR3 totals 13 residues. V dropped 6 bases and J dropped 5; count of bases not matched to a gene: 9. Germline V lookup: CDR1 DFQATT, CDR2 SNEGSKA (reference sequence). The DNA for the CDR3 is TGCAGTGCCAATAGACAGGGCAGGGAGACCCAGTACTTC. This encodes CSANRQGRETQYF.

This clonotype was observed many times. V and J are TRBV4-1 and TRBJ2-3; 8 bases agree with TRBD2. The CDR3 loop spans 16 amino acids. Germline V lookup: CDR1 MGHRA, CDR2 YSYEKL. J gave up 2 bases and V 4 bases, and 8 bases lay outside the gene matches. CDR3 amino acids: CASSLKLAGPTDTQYF. The CDR3, as DNA: TGCGCCAGCAGCCTCAAGCTAGCGGGCCCCACAGATACGCAGTATTTT.

This clonotype was counted many times. The rearrangement links TRBV6-6 to TRBJ1-2; D ambiguous. V lost 7 bases, J lost 8 bases, and 20 bases lay in between. Germline V gene lookup returns CDR1 MNHNY and CDR2 SVGAGI (reference sequence). CDR3 size: 14 residues. CDR3 DNA sequence: TGTGCCAGCACCCCTAGGCCCGGAAGGAGCGGCTACACCTTC. Translated, it gives CASTPRPGRSGYTF.

In its sample, this clonotype was seen a few times. The chain links TRBV6-2 or TRBV6-3 to TRBJ2-7; weak D call: TRBD1 (6 bases). In germline, CDR1 is MNHEY, CDR2 SVGEGT. V was shortened by 6 bases and J by 0 bases, with 12 bases between the two germline ends. This CDR3 comprises 14 residues. CDR3 DNA: TGTGCCAGCAGCGATCCGGGACACTCCTACGAGCAGTACTTC. It encodes CASSDPGHSYEQYF.

This clonotype was seen at least ten times. The rearrangement joins TRBV7-2 to TRBJ2-7; the D gene is possibly TRBD2 (5 bases). V was shortened by 5 bases and J by 4 bases, with 15 bases between the two germline ends. The CDR3 sequence is 14 residues long. CDR1 is SGHTA and CDR2 is FQGNSA in the germline V gene. The CDR3 DNA reads as TGTGCCAGCAGCCCCCAGACCGGCGGGTACGAGCAGTACGTC. Its translation: CASSPQTGGYEQYV.

In this sample, this clonotype turned up a few times. The chain employs TRBV12-5 and TRBJ2-7; TRBD2 matches at 7 bases. With V trimmed by 4 bases and J by 8 bases, 11 bases remained unmatched. Per the germline V gene, CDR1 is LGHNT and CDR2 is FRNRAP. The CDR3 length is 14 residues. The CDR3 coding sequence is TGTGCTAGTGGTTGGGGGACCGGGGAGGGAAAGCAGTACTTC. It yields the protein CASGWGTGEGKQYF.

The V gene is TRBV28, the J gene TRBJ2-7; D remains ambiguous. The length of the CDR3 is 12 residues. Trimming took off 5 bases at V and 6 bases at J, with 11 bases between the two ends. Germline CDR1 MDHEN, CDR2 SYDVKM. The CDR3 reads CASSRTVGEQYV. CDR3 DNA sequence: TGTGCCAGCAGTCGTACAGTTGGCGAGCAGTACGTC.

The sample holds a few counts of this clonotype. The chain uses TRBV9 and TRBJ2-5; the match to TRBD1 covers 9 bases. The CDR3 totals 17 residues. From germline, CDR1 is SGDLS and CDR2 YYNGEE. With 3 bases clipped from V and 3 bases from J, the junction kept 12 bases outside the gene matches. The CDR3 region has the DNA TGTGCCAGCAGCGCGGCGACCGGGACAGGGCCTGAAGAGACCCAGTACTTC. The encoded protein is CASSAATGTGPEETQYF. Looking up the rest from reference TRBV9 and TRBJ2-5 gives the full variable domain: DSGVTQTPKHLITATGQRVTLRCSPRSGDLSVYWYQQSLDQGLQFLIQYYNGEERAKGNILERFSAQQFPDLHSELNLSSLELGDSALYFCASSAATGTGPEETQYFGPGTRLLVL.

This clonotype was recorded a few times. This chain links TRBV4-1 with TRBJ2-3, with TRBD2 identical over 8 bases. Germline lookup yields CDR1 MGHRA and CDR2 YSYEKL. This CDR3 has 15 residues. V trimming: 3 bases; J trimming: 4 bases; junction bases outside the gene matches: 6. The CDR3 sequence is CASSQLPGGADTQYF. The CDR3 DNA is TGCGCCAGCAGCCAGCTTCCGGGGGGGGCAGATACGCAGTATTTT.

This clonotype turned up a few times. DNA of the CDR3: TGTGCCAGCAGGAGGGACAGGGGTTCCAATGAGCAGTTCTTC. This sequence encodes CASRRDRGSNEQFF. V and J are TRBV6-4 and TRBJ2-1, with 10 bases that match TRBD1. The germline V gene has CDR1 MRHNA and CDR2 SNTAGT. Trimming took 6 bases from V and 6 from J; bases not matched to a gene: 5. CDR3 length: 14 amino acids.

This clonotype came up a few times. V and J are TRBV27 and TRBJ2-3; 9 nucleotides align to TRBD2. Germline CDR1 reads MNHEY; CDR2 reads SMNVEV (reference sequence). CDR3 length equals 17 residues. V trimming: 3 bases; J trimming: 3 bases; junction bases outside the gene matches: 10. The CDR3: CASSFPTASGATDTQYF. DNA of the CDR3: TGTGCCAGCAGTTTCCCTACCGCTAGCGGGGCAACAGATACGCAGTATTTT.

This chain joins TRBV28 and TRBJ1-2, with no clear D. The V gene's germline CDR1 is MDHEN and CDR2 SYDVKM. Deletions cut 5 bases from V and 8 bases from J, with 12 bases between. The CDR3 extends over 12 amino acids. CDR3 region: CASSERERGYTF. CDR3 DNA sequence: TGTGCCAGCAGTGAGAGGGAACGCGGCTACACCTTC.

This sequence joins TRBV7-2 and TRBJ2-3; a weak D match, TRBD2 (7 bases). V was shortened by 7 bases and J by 4 bases, with 18 bases between the two germline ends. The CDR3 runs to 15 residues. Germline V CDR1 and CDR2: SGHTA, FQGNSA. The CDR3, as DNA: TGTGCCAGCACCATGGGGGGGGCGGTCTCAGATACGCAGTATTTT. Encoded protein: CASTMGGAVSDTQYF.